The present T cell receptor (beta chain) was sequenced within a study of blood T cells in healthy people across ages. V gave up 3 bases and J gave up 6 bases; unmatched junction bases: 11. The CDR3 runs to 15 residues. CDR1 and CDR2 from the germline V gene are DFQATT and SNEGSKA (reference sequence). At least ten counts were recorded for this clonotype. Its antigen is not known. Peripheral blood samples of roughly 9.9 milliliters were drawn from each donor. The authors isolated at least 6 million PBMCs per sample. Whole-study findings and limits: Unknown CMV status may confound age-related changes in expanded clones.

A second roughly 6 to 11 cycle PCR used barcoded and J-beta primers. TCRdb re-called the 5' RACE reads with MiXCR, one entry per CDR3 protein. The sample contains about 700,000 distinct CDR3 sequences, around 32% of which appear only once. The chain employs TRBV20-1 and TRBJ2-7; TRBD1 matches 10 bases. This TCR was recovered from a woman over 75 in good health. Source material: blood. CDR3: CSASFGGTGVGEQYF. The CDR3, as DNA: TGCAGTGCTAGTTTCGGAGGGACAGGGGTCGGCGAGCAGTACTTC.